This T cell receptor beta chain came from a study of blood T cell repertoires in COVID-19. Repertoires were generated with immunoSEQ multiplex PCR, while TCRdb's copy carries only in-frame clones and drops some. This sample has about 140,000 clones, with roughly four fifths found just once. J gave up 6 bases and V 5 bases, and 7 bases lay outside the gene matches. The germline V gene has CDR1 MNHNY and CDR2 SVGAGI (reference sequence). The CDR3 has 15 amino acids. The TCR was taken from a woman of 80 years or more with active or convalescent COVID-19. J is TRBJ2-1 and V is TRBV6-6; 10 bases agree with TRBD2. Sequenced input: peripheral blood. Here the CDR3 DNA reads TGTGCCAGCAGTACCACCAGCGGGGGGGCCAATGAGCAGTTCTTC. Its translation is CASSTTSGGANEQFF.